What follows describes a single T cell receptor beta chain. Measured with immunoSEQ multiplex PCR; TCRdb has only the in-frame clones, and not every one. The profile covers roughly 230,000 clones, with approximately 92% appearing a single time and 4% to 5% taken by the ten largest. The sample belongs to a study of blood T cell repertoires in COVID-19. Overall study: Acute-phase and convalescent COVID-19 samples originated in the United States, Italy and Spain. Sources were T cells, B-cell-depleted T cells, or PBMCs; the material itself was cDNA or gDNA.

The germline V gene has CDR1 SGHTA and CDR2 FQGNSA. There are 17 residues in the CDR3. Between the trimmed V and J ends, which lost 2 bases and 5 bases, there was a span of 19 bases. Source material: peripheral blood. The chain joins TRBV7-2 to TRBJ2-1, with D unresolved. The TCR originated in a woman in her 40s who had recovered from COVID-19. CDR3 DNA: TGTGCCAGCAGCTTAATGGGCGTAACTCCGGTCCACAATGAGCAGTTCTTC. The encoded protein is CASSLMGVTPVHNEQFF.